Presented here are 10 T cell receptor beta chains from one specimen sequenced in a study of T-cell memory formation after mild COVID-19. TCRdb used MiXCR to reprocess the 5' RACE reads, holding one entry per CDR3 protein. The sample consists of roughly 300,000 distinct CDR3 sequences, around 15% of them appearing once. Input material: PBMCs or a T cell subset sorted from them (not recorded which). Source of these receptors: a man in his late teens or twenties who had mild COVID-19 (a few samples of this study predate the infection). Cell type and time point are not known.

The CDR3 loop is CASSQRPGGAGELFF. Written as DNA, the CDR3 is TGCGCCAGCAGCCAAAGACCGGGGGGGGCCGGGGAGCTGTTTTTT. This chain joins TRBV4-1 and TRBJ2-2, with TRBD2 matching over 8 bases. The J segment lost 6 bases and the V segment lost 2 bases, leaving 5 bases of the junction unmatched. The CDR3 sequence is 15 residues long. Germline CDR1 MGHRA, CDR2 YSYEKL.

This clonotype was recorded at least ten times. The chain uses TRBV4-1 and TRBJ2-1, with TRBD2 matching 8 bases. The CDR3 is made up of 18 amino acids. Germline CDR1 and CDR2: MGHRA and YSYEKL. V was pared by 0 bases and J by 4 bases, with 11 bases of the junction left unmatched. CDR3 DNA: TGCGCCAGCAGCCAAGATTGGGCGGGGGGACTCACTTACAATGAGCAGTTCTTC. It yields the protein CASSQDWAGGLTYNEQFF.

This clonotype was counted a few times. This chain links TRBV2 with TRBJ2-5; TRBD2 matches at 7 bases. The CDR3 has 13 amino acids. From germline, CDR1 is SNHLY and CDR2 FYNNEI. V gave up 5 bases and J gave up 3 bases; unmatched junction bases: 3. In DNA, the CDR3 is TGTGCCAGCAGTACGGCGGGGGAAGAGACCCAGTACTTC. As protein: CASSTAGEETQYF. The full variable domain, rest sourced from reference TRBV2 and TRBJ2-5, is EPEVTQTPSHQVTQMGQEVILRCVPISNHLYFYWYRQILGQKVEFLVSFYNNEISEKSEIFDDQFSVERPDGSNFTLKIRSTKLEDSAMYFCASSTAGEETQYFGPGTRLLVL.

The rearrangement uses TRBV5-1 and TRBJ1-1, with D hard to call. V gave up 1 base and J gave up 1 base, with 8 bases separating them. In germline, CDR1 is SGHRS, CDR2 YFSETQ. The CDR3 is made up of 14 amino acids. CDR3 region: CASSLLGRNTEAFF. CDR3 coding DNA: TGCGCCAGCAGCTTGTTGGGTCGGAACACTGAAGCTTTCTTT.

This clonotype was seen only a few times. In DNA form, the CDR3 reads TGTGCCAGCAGCTTCGCTCAGGGGGCAGATACGCAGTATTTT. This encodes CASSFAQGADTQYF. The chain is built from TRBV5-4 and TRBJ2-3, with 7 bases identical to TRBD1. V shed 2 bases and J 4 bases; nucleotides not matched to a gene: 4. Germline CDR1 reads SGHNT; CDR2 reads YYREEE (reference sequence). The CDR3 length is 14 residues.

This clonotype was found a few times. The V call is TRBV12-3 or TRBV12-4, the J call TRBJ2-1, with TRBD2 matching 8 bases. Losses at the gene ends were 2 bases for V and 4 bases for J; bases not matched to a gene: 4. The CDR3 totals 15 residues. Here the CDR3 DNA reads TGTGCCAGCAGTTTATTAGCGGGGTATTACAATGAGCAGTTCTTC. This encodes CASSLLAGYYNEQFF.

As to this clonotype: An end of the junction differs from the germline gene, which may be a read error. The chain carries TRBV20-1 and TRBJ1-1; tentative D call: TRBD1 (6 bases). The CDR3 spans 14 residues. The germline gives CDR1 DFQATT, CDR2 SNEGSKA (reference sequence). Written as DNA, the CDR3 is TGCAGTGCTCGAGAACCGACAGGGAACACTGAAGCTTTCTTT. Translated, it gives CSAREPTGNTEAFF.

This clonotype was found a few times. Here the CDR3 DNA reads TGTGCCAGCAGCGTAGCAGGGGGGCAGTACCAAGAGACCCAGTACTTC. Residues: CASSVAGGQYQETQYF. V gene TRBV9 combines with J gene TRBJ2-5, with D tentatively TRBD1 (7 bases). The CDR3 runs 16 residues. Trimming removed 0 bases at V and 0 bases at J, with 12 bases between. Germline loops: CDR1 SGDLS, CDR2 YYNGEE.

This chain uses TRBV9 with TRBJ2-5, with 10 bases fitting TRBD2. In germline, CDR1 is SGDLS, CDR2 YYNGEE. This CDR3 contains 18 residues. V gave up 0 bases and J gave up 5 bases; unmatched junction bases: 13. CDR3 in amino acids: CASSVAPVKRGGLETQYF. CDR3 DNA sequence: TGTGCCAGCAGCGTAGCTCCCGTTAAGCGGGGGGGCCTCGAGACCCAGTACTTC.

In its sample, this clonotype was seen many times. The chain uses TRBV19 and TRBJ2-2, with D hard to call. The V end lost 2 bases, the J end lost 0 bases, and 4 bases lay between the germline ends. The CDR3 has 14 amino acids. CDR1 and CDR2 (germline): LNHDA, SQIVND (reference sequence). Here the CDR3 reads CASSIRANTGELFF. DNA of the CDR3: TGTGCCAGTAGTATACGGGCGAACACCGGGGAGCTGTTTTTT. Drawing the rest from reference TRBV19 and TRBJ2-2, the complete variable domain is DGGITQSPKYLFRKEGQNVTLSCEQNLNHDAMYWYRQDPGQGLRLIYYSQIVNDFQKGDIAEGYSVSREKKESFPLTVTSAQKNPTAFYLCASSIRANTGELFFGEGSRLTVL.